Presented here are 5 T cell receptor beta chains from one specimen sequenced in a study of T cells in Graves' hyperthyroidism and ophthalmopathy. Amplified regions were TCR beta CDR3 sequences from RNA transcripts. During a first-round RT-PCR of the TCR CDR3, the HTBI primer set was used. MiXCR, run by TCRdb on the multiplex PCR reads, gives a single entry per CDR3 protein. The top ten clones hold around 30% of a sample with around 720,000 distinct CDR3 sequences, about a third of them seen once. The sample comprised blood. These TCRs come from a woman aged 40 to 50 with Graves' hyperthyroidism.

To note about this clonotype: Possible read error: a much larger clone is one base away. The rearrangement joins TRBV2 to TRBJ1-1; 8 positions match TRBD1. Germline trimming cut 2 bases from V and 4 bases from J; bases unmatched to any gene: 6. Germline values: CDR1 SNHLY, CDR2 FYNNEI. The CDR3 is made up of 15 amino acids. CDR3 protein: CASSERGQAGTEAFF. The CDR3 coding sequence is TGTGCCAGCAGTGAACGGGGACAGGCCGGCACTGAAGCTTTCTTT.

The chain uses TRBV29-1 and TRBJ2-1, with 10 positions matching TRBD1. Unmatched junction bases numbered 4, after V lost 7 bases and J lost 7 bases. Germline CDR1 SQVTM, CDR2 ANQGSEA. The CDR3 covers 12 residues. CDR3 sequence: CSARQGANEQFF. CDR3 DNA: TGCAGCGCTCGACAGGGGGCGAATGAGCAGTTCTTC.

The chain has TRBV5-1 and TRBJ2-7; 12 bases are a match to TRBD1. In germline, CDR1 is SGHRS, CDR2 YFSETQ. The CDR3 length is 16 residues. V trimming: 3 bases; J trimming: 3 bases; junction bases outside the gene matches: 7. The CDR3 DNA reads as TGCGCCAGCAGCTGGGGGACAGGGGGCTTTGTCTACGAGCAGTACTTC. This codes for CASSWGTGGFVYEQYF.

Concerning this clonotype: A single base separates this from a much larger clone, so it may be a read error. The J gene is TRBJ1-4, the V gene TRBV19, with a weak D call TRBD1 (6 bases). The germline V and J ends were trimmed by 6 bases and 10 bases, with 21 bases remaining between them. Germline CDR1 and CDR2: LNHDA and SQIVND (reference sequence). This CDR3 has 15 residues. The CDR3 loop reads CASSPAGEGVGKLFF. DNA for the CDR3: TGTGCCAGTAGCCCCGCAGGGGAAGGTGTTGGAAAACTGTTTTTT. The full variable domain, with the rest looked up from reference TRBV19 and TRBJ1-4, is DGGITQSPKYLFRKEGQNVTLSCEQNLNHDAMYWYRQDPGQGLRLIYYSQIVNDFQKGDIAEGYSVSREKKESFPLTVTSAQKNPTAFYLCASSPAGEGVGKLFFGSGTQLSVL.

The V call is TRBV10-3, the J call TRBJ2-6, with no clear D. This CDR3 is built from 15 residues. V lost 10 bases and J lost 0, with 13 bases in between. Germline values: CDR1 ENHRY, CDR2 SYGVKD. As DNA, the CDR3 is TGTGCCAGTCTGCGCAGTCTCTCTGGGGCCAACGTCCTGACTTTC. Encoded protein: CASLRSLSGANVLTF.